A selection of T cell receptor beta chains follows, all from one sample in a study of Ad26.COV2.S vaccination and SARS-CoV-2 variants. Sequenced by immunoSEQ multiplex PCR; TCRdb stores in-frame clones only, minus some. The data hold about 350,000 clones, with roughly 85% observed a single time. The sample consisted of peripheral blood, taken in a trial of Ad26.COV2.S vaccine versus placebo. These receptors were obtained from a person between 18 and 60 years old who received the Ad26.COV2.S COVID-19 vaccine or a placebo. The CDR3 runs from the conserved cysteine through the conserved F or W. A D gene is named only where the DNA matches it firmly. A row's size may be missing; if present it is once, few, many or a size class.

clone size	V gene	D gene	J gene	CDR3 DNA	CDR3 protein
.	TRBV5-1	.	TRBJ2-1	TGCGCCAGCAGCTTGGGGGCAGGGTACAATGAGCAGTTCTTC	CASSLGAGYNEQFF
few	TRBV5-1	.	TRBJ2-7	TGCGCCAGCAGCGCCGGGTTGGGCAGGGACTACGAGCAGTACTTC	CASSAGLGRDYEQYF
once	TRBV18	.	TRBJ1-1	TGTGCCAGCTCACCACTTCAAGGACGGATGAACACTGAAGCTTTCTTT	CASSPLQGRMNTEAFF
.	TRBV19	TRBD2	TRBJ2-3	TGTGCCAGTAGTATAGATGGGGAGGGGACGCAGTATTTT	CASSIDGEGTQYF
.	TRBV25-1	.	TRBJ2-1	TGTGCCAGCAGTGAACCCCCGGTTGGTGAGCAGTTCTTC	CASSEPPVGEQFF
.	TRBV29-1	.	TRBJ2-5	TGCAGCGTTGAAGGCTGGGCGAGGGAGACCCAGTACTTC	CSVEGWARETQYF
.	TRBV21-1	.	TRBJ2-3	TGTGCCAGCAGCAAAGTCGGCGGGAGGACTCGCACAGATACGCAGTATTTT	CASSKVGGRTRTDTQYF
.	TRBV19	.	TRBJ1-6	TGTGCCAGTAGTGCATCCGGGACGACCAATTCACCCCTCCACTTT	CASSASGTTNSPLHF
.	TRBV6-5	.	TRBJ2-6	TGTGCCAGCAGTTCTATCAGAGCTGGGGCCAACGTCCTGACTTTC	CASSSIRAGANVLTF
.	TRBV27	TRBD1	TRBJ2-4	TGTGCCAGCAGTGGCCTGGGGACAGGCCTTAAAAACATTCAGTACTTC	CASSGLGTGLKNIQYF
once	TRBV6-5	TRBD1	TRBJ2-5	TGTGCCAGCAGAAGGGGACAGGGGTACGAGACCCAGTACTTC	CASRRGQGYETQYF
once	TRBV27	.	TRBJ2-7	TGTGCCAGCAGTTTACTTTTCGACTACGAGCAGTACTTC	CASSLLFDYEQYF
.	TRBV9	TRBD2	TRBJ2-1	TGTGCCAGCAGCGTAGTCTCTTCTAGCGGGGGGTTTAATGAGCAGTTCTTC	CASSVVSSSGGFNEQFF
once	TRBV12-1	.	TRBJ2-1	TGTGCCAGCAGCTTTGGAACAGGGGAGTGTGAGCAGTTCTTC	CASSFGTGECEQFF
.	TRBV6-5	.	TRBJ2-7	TGTGCCAGCAGTTACGGGCACAACTCCTACGAGCAGTACTTC	CASSYGHNSYEQYF
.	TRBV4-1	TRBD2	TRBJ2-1	TGCGCCAGCAGCCAAGAAAAGCGGCGGCTAGCGGGGGGCTTCTCCTACAATGAGCAGTTCTTC	CASSQEKRRLAGGFSYNEQFF
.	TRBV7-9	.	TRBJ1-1	TGTGCCAGCAGCTCACAAATTCTACAGGGAGGAGGTGAAGCTTTCTTT	CASSSQILQGGGEAFF
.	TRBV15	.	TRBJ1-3	TGTGCCACCAGCCTCGGGGCGAGTGGAAACACCATATATTTT	CATSLGASGNTIYF
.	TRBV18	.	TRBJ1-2	TGTGCCAGCTCAGCCTACTACTCCGCTGTAACACTCTATGGCTACACCTTC	CASSAYYSAVTLYGYTF
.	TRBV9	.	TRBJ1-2	TGTGCCAGCAGCGTAGTAGAGGCCTATGGCTACACCTTC	CASSVVEAYGYTF
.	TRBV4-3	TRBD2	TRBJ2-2	TGCGCCAGCAGCCAAGAGAGTTTGCTAGCGGGGTTTGGGGTCGGGGAGCTGTTTTTT	CASSQESLLAGFGVGELFF
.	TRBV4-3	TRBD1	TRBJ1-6	TGCGCCAGCAGCCAAGTGATGGCCGGGACAGGTAATTCACCCCTCCACTTT	CASSQVMAGTGNSPLHF
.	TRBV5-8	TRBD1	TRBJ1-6	TGTGCCAGCAGTTATATAGACAGGGATGATTCACCCCTCCACTTT	CASSYIDRDDSPLHF